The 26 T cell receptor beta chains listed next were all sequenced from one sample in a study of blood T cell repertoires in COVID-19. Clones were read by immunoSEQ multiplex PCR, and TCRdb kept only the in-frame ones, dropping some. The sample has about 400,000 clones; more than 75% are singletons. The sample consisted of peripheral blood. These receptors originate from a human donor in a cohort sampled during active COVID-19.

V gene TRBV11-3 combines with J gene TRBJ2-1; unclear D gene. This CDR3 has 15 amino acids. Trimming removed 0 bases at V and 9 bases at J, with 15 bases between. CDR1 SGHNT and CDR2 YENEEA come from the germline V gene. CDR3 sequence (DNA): TGTGCCAGCAGCTTAGATCAATATCCGCGCGGTGAGCAGTTCTTC. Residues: CASSLDQYPRGEQFF.

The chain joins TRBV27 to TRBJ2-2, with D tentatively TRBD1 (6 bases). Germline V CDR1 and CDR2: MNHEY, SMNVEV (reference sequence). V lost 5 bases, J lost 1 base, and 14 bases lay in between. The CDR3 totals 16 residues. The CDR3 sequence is CASSKQQGQNTGELFF. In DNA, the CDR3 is TGTGCCAGCAGTAAACAACAGGGACAGAACACCGGGGAGCTGTTTTTT.

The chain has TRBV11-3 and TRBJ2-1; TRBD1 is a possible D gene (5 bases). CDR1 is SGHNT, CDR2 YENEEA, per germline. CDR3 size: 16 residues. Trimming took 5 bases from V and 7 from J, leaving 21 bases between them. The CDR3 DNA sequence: TGTGCCAGCAGCCCAGACAGCCGACGTTCTCGGAATGAGCAGTTCTTC. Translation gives CASSPDSRRSRNEQFF.

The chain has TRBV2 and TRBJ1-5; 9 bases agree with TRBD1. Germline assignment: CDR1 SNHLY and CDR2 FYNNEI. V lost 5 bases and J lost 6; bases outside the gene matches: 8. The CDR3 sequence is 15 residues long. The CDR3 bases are TGTGCCAGCAGTTACTTGGACAGGGGATCTCAGCCCCAGCATTTT. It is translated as CASSYLDRGSQPQHF.

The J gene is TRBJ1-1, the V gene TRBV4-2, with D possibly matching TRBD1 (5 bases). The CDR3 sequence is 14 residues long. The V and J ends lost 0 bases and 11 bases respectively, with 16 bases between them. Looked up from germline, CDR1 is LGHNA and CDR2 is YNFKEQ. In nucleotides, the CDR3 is TGTGCCAGCAGCCAAGAATTTGGGGGGTCGCGGGCTTTCTTT. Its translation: CASSQEFGGSRAFF.

The CDR3 DNA reads TGTGCCATCAGTGACCGCCGGACTAGCGGGGGGGCCACCAATGAGCAGTTCTTC. It encodes CAISDRRTSGGATNEQFF. V usage is TRBV10-3 and J usage is TRBJ2-1; 15 bases agree with TRBD2. Trimming removed 3 bases from V and 6 bases from J; junction bases left unmatched: 9. The CDR3 consists of 18 residues. CDR1 ENHRY and CDR2 SYGVKD come from the germline V gene.

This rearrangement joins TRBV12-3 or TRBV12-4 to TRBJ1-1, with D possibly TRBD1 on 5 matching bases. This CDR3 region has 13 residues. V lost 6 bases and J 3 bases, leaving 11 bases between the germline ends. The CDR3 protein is CASRRGWDTEAFF. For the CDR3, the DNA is TGTGCCAGCAGACGGGGGTGGGACACTGAAGCTTTCTTT.

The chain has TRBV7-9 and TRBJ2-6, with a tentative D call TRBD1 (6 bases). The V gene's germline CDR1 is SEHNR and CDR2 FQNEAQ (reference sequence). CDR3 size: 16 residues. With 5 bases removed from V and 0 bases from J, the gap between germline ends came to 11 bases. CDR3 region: CASSLKTGSGANVLTF. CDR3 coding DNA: TGTGCCAGCAGCCTAAAGACAGGCTCTGGGGCCAACGTCCTGACTTTC.

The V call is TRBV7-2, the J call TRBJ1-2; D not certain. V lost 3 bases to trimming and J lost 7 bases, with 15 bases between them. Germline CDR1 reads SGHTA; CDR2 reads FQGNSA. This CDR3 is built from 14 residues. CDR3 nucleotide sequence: TGTGCCAGCAGCTTGCGTGCGGGCATCGCTGGCTACACCTTC. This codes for CASSLRAGIAGYTF.

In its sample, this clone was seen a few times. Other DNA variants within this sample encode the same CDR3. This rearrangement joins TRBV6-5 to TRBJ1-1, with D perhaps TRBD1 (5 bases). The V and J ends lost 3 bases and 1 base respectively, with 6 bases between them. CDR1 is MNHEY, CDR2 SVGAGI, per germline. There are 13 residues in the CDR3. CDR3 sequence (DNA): TGTGCCAGCAGTTATGGACAGAACACTGAAGCTTTCTTT. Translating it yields CASSYGQNTEAFF.

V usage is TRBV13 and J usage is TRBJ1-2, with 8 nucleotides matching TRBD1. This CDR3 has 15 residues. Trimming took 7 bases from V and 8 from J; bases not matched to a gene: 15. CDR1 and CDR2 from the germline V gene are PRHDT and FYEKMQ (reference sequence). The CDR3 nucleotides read TGTGCCAGCAACCTCTTCTTGGACAGGGCCGGGGGCTACACCTTC. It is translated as CASNLFLDRAGGYTF.

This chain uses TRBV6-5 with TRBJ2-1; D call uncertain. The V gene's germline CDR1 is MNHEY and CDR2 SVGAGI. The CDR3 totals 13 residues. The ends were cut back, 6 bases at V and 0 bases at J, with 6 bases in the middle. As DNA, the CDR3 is TGTGCCAGCAGACAGTTCTCCTACAATGAGCAGTTCTTC. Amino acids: CASRQFSYNEQFF.

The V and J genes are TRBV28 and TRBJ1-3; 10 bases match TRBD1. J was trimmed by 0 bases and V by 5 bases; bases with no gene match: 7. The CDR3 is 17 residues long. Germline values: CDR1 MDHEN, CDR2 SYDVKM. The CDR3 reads CASSHRDRGLSGNTIYF. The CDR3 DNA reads TGTGCCAGCAGTCACCGGGACAGGGGCCTCTCTGGAAACACCATATATTTT. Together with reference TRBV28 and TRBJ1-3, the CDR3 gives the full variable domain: DVKVTQSSRYLVKRTGEKVFLECVQDMDHENMFWYRQDPGLGLRLIYFSYDVKMKEKGDIPEGYSVSREKKERFSLILESASTNQTSMYLCASSHRDRGLSGNTIYFGEGSWLTVV.

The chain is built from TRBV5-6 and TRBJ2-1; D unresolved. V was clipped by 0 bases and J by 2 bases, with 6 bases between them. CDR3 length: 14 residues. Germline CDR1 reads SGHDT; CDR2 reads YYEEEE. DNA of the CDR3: TGTGCCAGCAGCTTGGGGCCGCCCTACAATGAGCAGTTCTTC. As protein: CASSLGPPYNEQFF. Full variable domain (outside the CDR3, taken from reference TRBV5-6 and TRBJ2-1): DAGVTQSPTHLIKTRGQQVTLRCSPKSGHDTVSWYQQALGQGPQFIFQYYEEEERQRGNFPDRFSGHQFPNYSSELNVNALLLGDSALYLCASSLGPPYNEQFFGPGTRLTVL.

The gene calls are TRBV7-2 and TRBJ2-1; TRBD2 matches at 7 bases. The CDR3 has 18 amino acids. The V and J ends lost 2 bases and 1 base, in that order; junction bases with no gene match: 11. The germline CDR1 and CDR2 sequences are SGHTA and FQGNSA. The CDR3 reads CASSLKVMGGESYNEQFF. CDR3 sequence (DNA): TGTGCCAGCAGCTTAAAAGTTATGGGGGGGGAGTCCTACAATGAGCAGTTCTTC.

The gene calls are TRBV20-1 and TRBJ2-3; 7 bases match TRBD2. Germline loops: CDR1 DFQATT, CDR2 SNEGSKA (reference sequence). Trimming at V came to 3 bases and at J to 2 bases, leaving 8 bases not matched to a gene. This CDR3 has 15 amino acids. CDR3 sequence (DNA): TGCAGTGCTAGTAGGCGGGAGACCAACACAGATACGCAGTATTTT. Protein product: CSASRRETNTDTQYF.

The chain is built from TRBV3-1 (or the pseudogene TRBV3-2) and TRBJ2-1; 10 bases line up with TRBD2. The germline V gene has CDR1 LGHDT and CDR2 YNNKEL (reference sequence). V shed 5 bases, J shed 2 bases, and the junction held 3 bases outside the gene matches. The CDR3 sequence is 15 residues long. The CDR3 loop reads CASSYSGGPYNEQFF. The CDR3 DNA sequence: TGTGCCAGCAGCTATAGCGGGGGGCCCTACAATGAGCAGTTCTTC.

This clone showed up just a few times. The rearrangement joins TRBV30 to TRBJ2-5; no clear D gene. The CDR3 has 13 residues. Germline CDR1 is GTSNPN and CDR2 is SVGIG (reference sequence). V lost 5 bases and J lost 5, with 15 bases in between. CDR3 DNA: TGTGCCTGGGAGATCATGCCCGGGGAGACCCAGTACTTC. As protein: CAWEIMPGETQYF.

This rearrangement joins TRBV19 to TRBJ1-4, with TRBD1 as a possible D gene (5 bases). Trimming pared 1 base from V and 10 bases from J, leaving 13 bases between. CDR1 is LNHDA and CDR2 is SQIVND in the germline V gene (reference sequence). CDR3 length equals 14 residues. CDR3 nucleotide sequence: TGTGCCAGTAGTATAGGGAAGGGGATAGGAAAACTGTTTTTT. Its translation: CASSIGKGIGKLFF.

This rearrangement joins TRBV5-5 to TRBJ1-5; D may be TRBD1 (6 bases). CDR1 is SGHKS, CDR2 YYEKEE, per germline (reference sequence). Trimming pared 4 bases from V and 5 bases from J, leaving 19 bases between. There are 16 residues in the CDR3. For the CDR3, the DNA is TGTGCCAGCAGCCCCACCGCAGGGGTCGCAGATCAGCCCCAGCATTTT. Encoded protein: CASSPTAGVADQPQHF.

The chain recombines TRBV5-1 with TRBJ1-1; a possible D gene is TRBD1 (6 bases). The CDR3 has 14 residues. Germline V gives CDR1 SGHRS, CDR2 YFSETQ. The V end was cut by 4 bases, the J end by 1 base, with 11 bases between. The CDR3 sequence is CASSPDSPNTEAFF. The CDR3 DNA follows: TGCGCCAGCAGCCCGGACAGCCCGAACACTGAAGCTTTCTTT. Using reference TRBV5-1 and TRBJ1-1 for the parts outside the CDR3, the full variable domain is KAGVTQTPRYLIKTRGQQVTLSCSPISGHRSVSWYQQTPGQGLQFLFEYFSETQRNKGNFPGRFSGRQFSNSRSEMNVSTLELGDSALYLCASSPDSPNTEAFFGQGTRLTVV.

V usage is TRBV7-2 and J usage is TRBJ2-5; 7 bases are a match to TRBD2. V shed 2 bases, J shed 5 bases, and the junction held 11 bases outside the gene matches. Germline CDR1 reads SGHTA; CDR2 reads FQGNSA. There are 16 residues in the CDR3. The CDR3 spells CASSLKGTGGGETQYF. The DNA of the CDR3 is TGTGCCAGCAGCTTAAAGGGGACGGGGGGAGGTGAGACCCAGTACTTC.

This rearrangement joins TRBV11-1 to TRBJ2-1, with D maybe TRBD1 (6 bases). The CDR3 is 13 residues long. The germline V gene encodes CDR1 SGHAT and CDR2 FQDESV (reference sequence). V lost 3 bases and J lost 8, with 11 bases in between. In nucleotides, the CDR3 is TGTGCCAGCAGCTTGAGGGGGACGGATGAGCAGTTCTTC. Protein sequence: CASSLRGTDEQFF.

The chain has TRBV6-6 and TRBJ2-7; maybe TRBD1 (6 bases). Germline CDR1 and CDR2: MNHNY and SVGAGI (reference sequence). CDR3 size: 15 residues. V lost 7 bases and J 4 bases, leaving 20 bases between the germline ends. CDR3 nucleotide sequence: TGTGCCAGCACCTCCCTTGGGGGCAGGGCGTACGAGCAGTACTTC. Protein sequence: CASTSLGGRAYEQYF.

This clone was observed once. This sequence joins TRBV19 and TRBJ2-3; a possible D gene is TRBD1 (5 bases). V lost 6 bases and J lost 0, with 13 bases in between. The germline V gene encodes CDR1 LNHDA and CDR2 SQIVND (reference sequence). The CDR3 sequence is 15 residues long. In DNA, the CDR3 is TGTGCCAGTAGCCCCTGGGGCGGCAGCACAGATACGCAGTATTTT. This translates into CASSPWGGSTDTQYF.

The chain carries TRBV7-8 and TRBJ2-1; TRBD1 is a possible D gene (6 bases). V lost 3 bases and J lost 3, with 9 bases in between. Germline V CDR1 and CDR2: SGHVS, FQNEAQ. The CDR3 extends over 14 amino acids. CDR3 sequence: CASSLDRIYNEQFF. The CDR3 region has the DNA TGTGCCAGCAGCTTGGACAGAATCTACAATGAGCAGTTCTTC.